The TCR beta chain described here comes from a study of cytomegalovirus exposure and HLA in healthy donors. Study results and caveats: Productive rates of about 90% or about 30% were seen for most TCR beta V segments in an earlier analysis. Excluded: some indistinguishable V segments such as TRBV6-2 and TRBV6-3. The number of N-insertions in an Asian-associated ancestry cluster was reportedly below the roughly 670-donor mean in a later analysis.

The germline gives CDR1 SQVTM, CDR2 ANQGSEA. The CDR3 covers 12 residues. Details on this clone: Its antigen is unidentified. One end of the junction fails to match germline, which may point to a read error.

13 Jbeta primers and 60 Vbeta primers were used for the PCR. TCRdb keeps only in-frame clones here, not all; method: immunoSEQ multiplex PCR. The profile shows 200,000 to 250,000 clones, approximately 82% of them singletons. This chain links TRBV29-1 with TRBJ1-1; D is perhaps TRBD1 (5 bases). The TCR originated in a woman in her sixties in good health and CMV-seropositive. The sample was PBMCs. This CDR3 reads CSVGTLNTEASF. CDR3 nucleotide sequence: TGCAGCGTTGGGACATTGAACACTGAAGCTTCCTTT.